A single sample gave rise to the 21 T cell receptor beta chains below, sequenced in a study of cytomegalovirus exposure and HLA in healthy donors. The assay was immunoSEQ multiplex PCR, and TCRdb's table has in-frame clones only and misses some. Counted here are 100,000 to 150,000 clones, about 96% occurring once; the ten biggest clones make up around 1.7%. Source material: PBMCs. These receptors were obtained from a young man in good health and CMV-seronegative.

The J gene is TRBJ2-7, the V gene TRBV7-2; the match to TRBD2 covers 12 bases. Unmatched junction bases numbered 12, after V lost 5 bases and J lost 13 bases. CDR1 is SGHTA and CDR2 is FQGNSA in the germline V gene. This CDR3 region has 14 residues. CDR3 loop: CASSQGFLAGGKYF. The CDR3 nucleotides read TGTGCCAGCAGCCAAGGATTCCTAGCGGGAGGGAAATACTTC.

The rearrangement uses TRBV28 and TRBJ1-3; 9 nucleotides agree with TRBD1. Germline values: CDR1 MDHEN, CDR2 SYDVKM. This CDR3 contains 13 residues. J gave up 4 bases and V 10 bases, and 5 bases lay outside the gene matches. CDR3: CATWDRAGNTIYF. In DNA, the CDR3 is TGTGCCACCTGGGACAGGGCAGGAAACACCATATATTTT.

The chain has TRBV27 and TRBJ2-7, with TRBD1 matching over 7 bases. This CDR3 region has 14 residues. Trimming removed 3 bases from V and 2 bases from J; junction bases left unmatched: 4. Germline assignment: CDR1 MNHEY and CDR2 SMNVEV (reference sequence). The CDR3 here is CASSLGQPAYEQYF. CDR3 DNA: TGTGCCAGCAGTTTGGGACAGCCCGCCTACGAGCAGTACTTC.

The J gene is TRBJ2-1, the V gene TRBV29-1; a weak D match, TRBD2 (6 bases). Deletions cut 4 bases from V and 10 bases from J, with 14 bases between. Germline lookup yields CDR1 SQVTM and CDR2 ANQGSEA. The CDR3 length is 12 residues. The CDR3 sequence: CSVGGEGREQFF. For the CDR3, the DNA is TGCAGCGTTGGGGGGGAAGGGAGAGAGCAGTTCTTC.

V is TRBV19 and J is TRBJ1-5; D is undetermined. The CDR3 loop spans 13 amino acids. Per germline, CDR1 LNHDA and CDR2 SQIVND (reference sequence). The ends were cut back, 0 bases at V and 6 bases at J, with 6 bases in the middle. The CDR3 DNA sequence: TGTGCCAGTAGTATAGATGTCGGTCAGCCCCAGCATTTT. This encodes CASSIDVGQPQHF.

This clone was seen only once. V and J are TRBV19 and TRBJ2-2, with 11 bases lining up with TRBD2. CDR3 length: 16 residues. The germline V gene has CDR1 LNHDA and CDR2 SQIVND (reference sequence). The V gene end was trimmed by 6 bases and the J gene end by 5 bases; junction bases not matched to a gene: 8. The CDR3 coding sequence is TGTGCCAGTAGACAGGGTACTAGCGGGAGAACCGGGGAGCTGTTTTTT. This translates into CASRQGTSGRTGELFF.

This rearrangement joins TRBV7-9 to TRBJ2-2, with D perhaps TRBD2 (6 bases). Per germline, CDR1 SEHNR and CDR2 FQNEAQ (reference sequence). The CDR3 runs to 15 residues. V gave up 4 bases and J gave up 6 bases, with 15 bases separating them. CDR3 sequence: CASSSLAETAGELFF. Written as DNA, the CDR3 is TGTGCCAGCAGCTCCTTAGCGGAGACGGCCGGGGAGCTGTTTTTT. Based on the CDR3 plus reference TRBV7-9 and TRBJ2-2, the full variable domain is DTGVSQNPRHKITKRGQNVTFRCDPISEHNRLYWYRQTLGQGPEFLTYFQNEAQLEKSRLLSDRFSAERPKGSFSTLEIQRTEQGDSAMYLCASSSLAETAGELFFGEGSRLTVL.

This clone occurred once. A junction boundary mismatches the germline segment, possibly from a read error. This chain uses TRBV7-7 with TRBJ2-1; D ambiguous. Germline assignment: CDR1 SSHAT and CDR2 FNYEAQ (reference sequence). This CDR3 is built from 15 residues. For the CDR3, the DNA is TGTGCTAGCAGCATCGGGTCCCTCGCCCGCGAGGAGCAGTTCTTC. Its translation: CASSIGSLAREEQFF.

The sample holds one count of this clone. The chain combines TRBV27 with TRBJ1-5, with 7 nucleotides matching TRBD1. This CDR3 comprises 17 residues. Germline V lookup: CDR1 MNHEY, CDR2 SMNVEV (reference sequence). V trimming: 5 bases; J trimming: 0 bases; junction bases outside the gene matches: 10. CDR3 amino acids: CASSPRTGIYSNQPQHF. DNA of the CDR3: TGTGCCAGCAGTCCACGGACAGGCATTTATAGCAATCAGCCCCAGCATTTT.

The chain employs TRBV5-6 and TRBJ1-5, with a tentative D call TRBD1 (5 bases). V gave up 3 bases and J gave up 7 bases, with 11 bases separating them. The CDR3 totals 13 residues. Germline CDR1 reads SGHDT; CDR2 reads YYEEEE. CDR3 loop: CASSWGDSQPQHF. The CDR3 DNA reads TGTGCCAGCAGCTGGGGGGATTCGCAGCCCCAGCATTTT.

V and J are TRBV7-2 and TRBJ1-5, with 8 nucleotides matching TRBD1. The CDR3 has 15 residues. The junction had 9 bases not matched to a gene; V was cut back by 5 bases and J by 6 bases. Germline V CDR1 and CDR2: SGHTA, FQGNSA. CDR3 amino acids: CASSMGRDRRQPQHF. The CDR3 nucleotides read TGTGCCAGCAGCATGGGGCGGGACAGGCGTCAGCCCCAGCATTTT.

V usage is TRBV25-1 and J usage is TRBJ1-1; D is unresolved. V gave up 4 bases and J gave up 5 bases, with 8 bases separating them. Germline V gives CDR1 MGHDK, CDR2 SYGVNS. This CDR3 contains 12 residues. In DNA form, the CDR3 reads TGTGCCAGCAGTGGAGGAGGAACTGAAGCTTTCTTT. It yields the protein CASSGGGTEAFF.

The V call is TRBV10-3, the J call TRBJ1-1; D uncertain. With 5 bases removed from V and 4 bases from J, the gap between germline ends came to 5 bases. The CDR3 runs to 11 residues. CDR1 is ENHRY, CDR2 SYGVKD, per germline. The CDR3 DNA follows: TGTGCCATCAGTCGGGGCACTGAAGCTTTCTTT. Translation gives CAISRGTEAFF.

The V call is TRBV29-1, the J call TRBJ1-1; unclear D gene. CDR1 SQVTM and CDR2 ANQGSEA come from the germline V gene. V was trimmed by 3 bases and J by 5 bases, leaving 16 bases between them. This CDR3 is built from 14 residues. This chain's CDR3 is CSVETRTSGTEAFF. The DNA for the CDR3 is TGCAGCGTTGAGACGCGAACCTCGGGGACTGAAGCTTTCTTT.

The chain uses TRBV10-1 and TRBJ1-2; the match to TRBD1 covers 7 bases. Germline CDR1 WNHNN, CDR2 SYGVQD (reference sequence). V dropped 0 bases and J dropped 4; count of bases not matched to a gene: 8. The CDR3 loop spans 16 amino acids. The CDR3 DNA follows: TGCGCCAGCAGTGAGTCGGAAGACAGGGAGTCCTATGGCTACACCTTC. Protein sequence: CASSESEDRESYGYTF.

The chain combines TRBV7-3 with TRBJ2-1; D unclear. This CDR3 is built from 12 residues. Deletions cut 5 bases from V and 4 bases from J, with 6 bases between. Germline V CDR1 and CDR2: SGHTA, FQGTGA. The CDR3 DNA reads as TGTGCCAGCAGCATGAGTTACAATGAGCAGTTCTTC. Translating gives CASSMSYNEQFF.

This chain joins TRBV15 and TRBJ2-7; 9 nucleotides line up with TRBD1. Germline lookup yields CDR1 LNHNV and CDR2 YYDKDF (reference sequence). CDR3 length equals 14 residues. With 0 bases clipped from V and 5 bases from J, the junction kept 2 bases outside the gene matches. The chain's CDR3 is CATSRDRTGDEQYF. The CDR3 bases are TGTGCCACCAGCAGAGATCGGACAGGGGACGAGCAGTACTTC. Full variable domain (missing parts from reference TRBV15 and TRBJ2-7): DAMVIQNPRYQVTQFGKPVTLSCSQTLNHNVMYWYQQKSSQAPKLLFHYYDKDFNNEADTPDNFQSRRPNTSFCFLDIRSPGLGDTAMYLCATSRDRTGDEQYFGPGTRLTVT.

The chain links TRBV19 to TRBJ1-1, with D possibly matching TRBD1 (6 bases). The V gene lost 3 bases and the J gene lost 3 bases, with 14 bases spanning the gap. CDR1 is LNHDA, CDR2 SQIVND, per germline (reference sequence). This CDR3 spans 15 amino acids. CDR3 residues: CASSILPDSDTEAFF. The DNA for the CDR3 is TGTGCCAGTAGTATTCTTCCGGACAGTGACACTGAAGCTTTCTTT.

V usage is TRBV18 and J usage is TRBJ2-7; D unresolved. This CDR3 spans 12 amino acids. Germline-derived CDR1 and CDR2 are KGHSH and LQKENI. The V end lost 6 bases, the J end lost 0 bases, and 6 bases lay between the germline ends. The DNA of the CDR3 is TGTGCCAGCTCCCCTAGCTCCTACGAGCAGTACTTC. This translates into CASSPSSYEQYF.

The V call is TRBV6-1, the J call TRBJ2-2; 8 bases line up with TRBD2. CDR3 length: 14 amino acids. Per the germline V gene, CDR1 is MNHNS and CDR2 is SASEGT. V shed 6 bases and J 4 bases; nucleotides not matched to a gene: 4. CDR3 sequence: CASRELAGTGELFF. DNA for the CDR3: TGTGCCAGCAGAGAGCTAGCGGGCACCGGGGAGCTGTTTTTT.

The CDR3 nucleotides read TGTGCCAGCAGTACTCAAACGGACAGGGGGCTTTATGGCTACACCTTC. Amino acid sequence: CASSTQTDRGLYGYTF. The chain couples TRBV28 to TRBJ1-2, with TRBD1 matching over 11 bases. The CDR3 spans 16 residues. With 5 bases clipped from V and 5 bases from J, the junction kept 10 bases outside the gene matches. CDR1 MDHEN and CDR2 SYDVKM come from the germline V gene.